The 31 T cell receptor beta chains below all came from one sample that was sequenced in a study of T cell responses to AZD1222 COVID-19 vaccine. This table comes from immunoSEQ multiplex PCR, and its TCRdb copy is limited to in-frame clones, with some not included. Here the sample spans roughly 120,000 clones, approximately 85% being singletons. Specimen: peripheral blood, collected 28 days after the second AZD1222 dose. The receptors here all came from an adult who received the AZD1222 COVID-19 vaccine.

This clone was found once. The chain links TRBV5-4 to TRBJ2-2, with D maybe TRBD1 (5 bases). The CDR3 covers 13 residues. Per the germline V gene, CDR1 is SGHNT and CDR2 is YYREEE (reference sequence). Trimming removed 1 base from V and 6 bases from J, with 7 bases in between. CDR3 sequence: CASSLPRAGELFF. CDR3 sequence (DNA): TGTGCCAGCAGCTTGCCCAGGGCCGGGGAGCTGTTTTTT.

The J gene is TRBJ1-3, the V gene TRBV18, with D possibly matching TRBD1 (5 bases). The germline gives CDR1 KGHSH, CDR2 LQKENI. CDR3 length: 15 residues. V shed 1 base and J shed 0 bases, with 7 bases lying between them. CDR3 DNA sequence: TGTGCCAGCTCACCACGGGGGGACTCTGGAAACACCATATATTTT. Translation: CASSPRGDSGNTIYF. The whole variable domain, filled in from reference TRBV18 and TRBJ1-3, reads NAGVMQNPRHLVRRRGQEARLRCSPMKGHSHVYWYRQLPEEGLKFMVYLQKENIIDESGMPKERFSAEFPKEGPSILRIQQVVRGDSAAYFCASSPRGDSGNTIYFGEGSWLTVV.

The gene calls are TRBV28 and TRBJ1-2; D possibly corresponds to TRBD1 (6 bases). This CDR3 has 15 amino acids. V dropped 3 bases and J dropped 6 bases, with 17 bases sitting between them. The V gene's germline CDR1 is MDHEN and CDR2 SYDVKM. CDR3 in amino acids: CASSFQGSWVDGYTF. CDR3 DNA: TGTGCCAGCAGTTTTCAGGGGTCATGGGTAGATGGCTACACCTTC.

V and J are TRBV5-1 and TRBJ2-7; 10 bases match TRBD1. Germline V CDR1 and CDR2: SGHRS, YFSETQ. The CDR3 loop spans 18 amino acids. V was pared by 2 bases and J by 3 bases, with 14 bases of the junction left unmatched. The CDR3 spells CASSFPLGTGEVVYEQYF. The CDR3 coding sequence is TGCGCCAGCAGCTTTCCCCTGGGGACAGGGGAGGTAGTCTACGAGCAGTACTTC.

The rearrangement joins TRBV6-5 to TRBJ2-5, with D hard to call. Deletions cut 1 base from V and 9 bases from J, with 6 bases between. Germline CDR1 is MNHEY and CDR2 is SVGAGI. The CDR3 runs 11 residues. The CDR3 loop is CASSYLFAQYF. The CDR3 DNA reads TGTGCCAGCAGTTACTTATTCGCCCAGTACTTC.

The chain has TRBV7-2 and TRBJ2-7; tentative D call: TRBD2 (6 bases). The CDR3 is made up of 15 amino acids. With 5 bases removed from V and 6 bases from J, the gap between germline ends came to 20 bases. Germline V CDR1 and CDR2: SGHTA, FQGNSA. The CDR3 protein is CASSHLLMGGGEQYF. CDR3 bases: TGTGCCAGCAGCCATCTATTAATGGGGGGAGGCGAGCAGTACTTC. Full variable domain (rest looked up from reference TRBV7-2 and TRBJ2-7): GAGVSQSPSNKVTEKGKDVELRCDPISGHTALYWYRQSLGQGLEFLIYFQGNSAPDKSGLPSDRFSAERTGGSVSTLTIQRTQQEDSAVYLCASSHLLMGGGEQYFGPGTRLTVT.

The gene calls are TRBV2 and TRBJ2-5; the match to TRBD2 covers 8 bases. The V gene's germline CDR1 is SNHLY and CDR2 FYNNEI. V was pared by 4 bases and J by 4 bases, with 5 bases of the junction left unmatched. The CDR3 loop spans 14 amino acids. The CDR3 DNA reads as TGTGCCAGCAGTGGTCCGGGGGGGCCAGAGACCCAGTACTTC. This gives the protein CASSGPGGPETQYF.

The chain uses TRBV5-1 and TRBJ2-2; D is unclear. The ends were cut back, 3 bases at V and 6 bases at J, with 15 bases in the middle. CDR1 SGHRS and CDR2 YFSETQ come from the germline V gene. CDR3 length equals 15 residues. For the CDR3, the DNA is TGCGCCAGCAGCTCTGACTTTTATGGGTCCGGGGAGCTGTTTTTT. Protein sequence: CASSSDFYGSGELFF.

V and J are TRBV10-3 and TRBJ2-3; 11 nucleotides match TRBD1. This CDR3 is built from 18 residues. V lost 5 bases and J lost 0; bases outside the gene matches: 10. Germline CDR1 ENHRY, CDR2 SYGVKD. The DNA of the CDR3 is TGTGCCATCAGTACCGGGACAGGGGGTTACATTAGCACAGATACGCAGTATTTT. Protein product: CAISTGTGGYISTDTQYF.

The chain has TRBV11-3 and TRBJ2-1; 10 nucleotides align to TRBD1. Germline values: CDR1 SGHNT, CDR2 YENEEA. The CDR3 contains 16 residues. Losses at the gene ends were 4 bases for V and 3 bases for J; bases not matched to a gene: 6. The CDR3: CASSSGGTGVYNEQFF. For the CDR3, the DNA is TGTGCCAGCAGCTCGGGCGGGACAGGGGTCTACAATGAGCAGTTCTTC.

The chain joins TRBV28 to TRBJ1-4; 7 nucleotides agree with TRBD1. With V trimmed by 2 bases and J by 3 bases, 9 bases remained unmatched. The CDR3 runs to 17 residues. Germline-derived CDR1 and CDR2 are MDHEN and SYDVKM. CDR3 protein: CASSLNHGGQSNEKLFF. Here the CDR3 DNA reads TGTGCCAGCAGTTTAAATCATGGGGGACAGTCTAATGAAAAACTGTTTTTT.

The genes are TRBV5-1 and TRBJ2-2; D remains unclear. The CDR3 has 16 residues. CDR1 is SGHRS and CDR2 is YFSETQ in the germline V gene. Trimming stripped 1 base from V and 4 bases from J, with 14 bases between. The CDR3 region is CASSLQGAGRTGELFF. In DNA, the CDR3 is TGCGCCAGCAGCTTGCAAGGAGCAGGACGCACCGGGGAGCTGTTTTTT.

The rearrangement uses TRBV19 and TRBJ1-1; D may be TRBD1 (6 bases). Per germline, CDR1 LNHDA and CDR2 SQIVND (reference sequence). The CDR3 extends over 16 amino acids. V shed 6 bases and J shed 5 bases, with 22 bases lying between them. The CDR3 sequence is CASRGLTGGQGTEAFF. The CDR3 bases are TGTGCCAGTAGGGGTCTTACGGGGGGGCAAGGGACTGAAGCTTTCTTT.

This clone occurred a few times. The chain carries TRBV6-5 and TRBJ2-7, with 8 bases lining up with TRBD1. V lost 8 bases, J lost 4 bases, and 10 bases stayed unmatched. The germline CDR1 and CDR2 sequences are MNHEY and SVGAGI. The CDR3 runs 14 residues. The CDR3 DNA reads TGTGCCAGCTGGGGGTCGGACAGGGTGTACGAGCAGTACTTC. This sequence encodes CASWGSDRVYEQYF.

The J gene is TRBJ1-2, the V gene TRBV29-1; D gene unclear. This CDR3 is 13 amino acids long. Germline V gene lookup returns CDR1 SQVTM and CDR2 ANQGSEA. V shed 7 bases and J shed 3 bases, with 15 bases lying between them. CDR3 DNA: TGCAGCGCTGTGAGTAGGGTCCACTATGGCTACACCTTC. Translated, it gives CSAVSRVHYGYTF.

V is TRBV11-3 and J is TRBJ2-3; D assignment may be TRBD1 or TRBD2 (5 bases each). Per the germline V gene, CDR1 is SGHNT and CDR2 is YENEEA. The germline V and J ends were trimmed by 2 bases and 5 bases, with 8 bases remaining between them. The CDR3 consists of 13 residues. The CDR3 here is CASSLSGGDTQYF. DNA for the CDR3: TGTGCCAGCAGCTTATCTGGGGGAGATACGCAGTATTTT.

The chain has TRBV7-9 and TRBJ1-1, with D possibly TRBD1 on 5 matching bases. Trimming removed 5 bases at V and 3 bases at J, with 10 bases between. This CDR3 comprises 13 residues. CDR1 is SEHNR, CDR2 FQNEAQ, per germline (reference sequence). The CDR3: CASSPDRYTEAFF. The DNA of the CDR3 is TGTGCCAGCAGCCCTGACAGATACACTGAAGCTTTCTTT.

V is TRBV28 and J is TRBJ1-1; D perhaps matches TRBD1 (5 bases). V dropped 7 bases and J dropped 13 bases, with 25 bases sitting between them. Germline CDR1 is MDHEN and CDR2 is SYDVKM. The CDR3 totals 14 residues. CDR3 in amino acids: CASTSRGRGNKVFF. The CDR3 DNA reads TGTGCCAGCACCTCACGAGGGCGGGGGAACAAGGTTTTCTTT.

The chain employs TRBV7-8 and TRBJ2-7; D gene ambiguous. V was clipped by 2 bases and J by 0 bases, with 8 bases between them. This CDR3 has 14 residues. Germline-derived CDR1 and CDR2 are SGHVS and FQNEAQ. The CDR3 coding sequence is TGTGCCAGCAGCTTAACGGCTAGCTCCTACGAGCAGTACTTC. It encodes CASSLTASSYEQYF.

The chain joins TRBV20-1 to TRBJ2-3, with D unresolved. There are 11 residues in the CDR3. V shed 5 bases and J shed 6 bases, with 9 bases lying between them. The germline gives CDR1 DFQATT, CDR2 SNEGSKA (reference sequence). CDR3 loop: CSADVEDTQYF. The CDR3 nucleotides read TGCAGTGCTGATGTAGAGGATACGCAGTATTTT.

The chain has TRBV20-1 and TRBJ2-5; 14 bases agree with TRBD2. The V segment lost 3 bases and the J segment 5 bases; nucleotides outside the gene matches: 8. The CDR3 runs 16 residues. Germline values: CDR1 DFQATT, CDR2 SNEGSKA (reference sequence). The CDR3: CSASNWGLAGEETQYF. The CDR3 DNA is TGCAGTGCTAGTAATTGGGGACTAGCGGGGGAGGAGACCCAGTACTTC.

The rearrangement links TRBV10-3 to TRBJ2-3; 10 nucleotides align to TRBD2. The germline V gene has CDR1 ENHRY and CDR2 SYGVKD. CDR3 size: 15 residues. With 2 bases clipped from V and 4 bases from J, the junction kept 3 bases outside the gene matches. CDR3 sequence (DNA): TGTGCCATCAGTGAGACTAGCGGGGCCGCAGATACGCAGTATTTT. It specifies CAISETSGAADTQYF.

V is TRBV6-5 and J is TRBJ1-6; D is perhaps TRBD1 (6 bases). Germline V CDR1 and CDR2: MNHEY, SVGAGI. The CDR3 runs to 15 residues. Trimming pared 6 bases from V and 5 bases from J, leaving 14 bases between. CDR3 nucleotides: TGTGCCAGCAGGCCCACAGGGAGGGATAATTCACCCCTCCACTTT. Translation gives CASRPTGRDNSPLHF.

In this sample, this clone turned up once. This chain links TRBV4-1 with TRBJ1-3; no reliable D call. The V and J ends lost 8 bases and 2 bases respectively, with 16 bases between them. The CDR3 is 15 residues long. CDR1 and CDR2 (germline): MGHRA, YSYEKL. The CDR3: CASSDRRITGNTIYF. The CDR3 nucleotides are TGCGCCAGCTCTGACCGCCGAATCACTGGAAACACCATATATTTT.

The chain couples TRBV6-5 to TRBJ2-3; D is uncertain. Germline values: CDR1 MNHEY, CDR2 SVGAGI. Deletions cut 8 bases from V and 1 base from J, with 13 bases between. The CDR3 contains 14 residues. The CDR3 DNA reads TGTGCCAGCGGCGACGGAACCCGCACAGATACGCAGTATTTT. This translates into CASGDGTRTDTQYF.

This chain links TRBV3-1 (or the pseudogene TRBV3-2) with TRBJ2-4, with 9 nucleotides matching TRBD1. Trimming at V came to 4 bases and at J to 6 bases, leaving 13 bases not matched to a gene. The CDR3 has 17 amino acids. Germline loops: CDR1 LGHDT, CDR2 YNNKEL (reference sequence). In DNA form, the CDR3 reads TGTGCCAGCAGCCTTCCAACCGGGACAGGGAGGGGAAACATTCAGTACTTC. Amino acids: CASSLPTGTGRGNIQYF.

The table lists this clone with a count of one. V usage is TRBV6-5 and J usage is TRBJ2-3; the D gene could be TRBD1 or TRBD2 (6 bases each). The CDR3 is made up of 15 amino acids. Germline V gene data show CDR1 as MNHEY and CDR2 as SVGAGI. Trimming removed 6 bases from V and 1 base from J, with 14 bases in between. CDR3 bases: TGTGCCAGCAGGGTGGTCCGGGGGCGCACAGATACGCAGTATTTT. This encodes CASRVVRGRTDTQYF.

The V gene is TRBV11-2, the J gene TRBJ1-1; no reliable D call. The V end lost 5 bases, the J end lost 6 bases, and 22 bases lay between the germline ends. The CDR3 contains 16 residues. Germline CDR1 SGHAT, CDR2 FQNNGV. CDR3 sequence (DNA): TGTGCCAGCAGCCCAAACGGTGTAGGGTATAACCCTGAAGCTTTCTTT. It encodes CASSPNGVGYNPEAFF.

The table lists this clone with a few counts. The CDR3 protein is CAISATGGDQPQHF. CDR3 bases: TGTGCCATCAGTGCCACAGGGGGCGACCAGCCCCAGCATTTT. The V call is TRBV10-3, the J call TRBJ1-5, with 9 bases lining up with TRBD1. The CDR3 spans 14 residues. Germline V CDR1 and CDR2: ENHRY, SYGVKD. J was trimmed by 7 bases and V by 4 bases; bases with no gene match: 5.

This chain links TRBV6-6 with TRBJ2-7; weak D call: TRBD1 (6 bases). The CDR3 runs to 13 residues. The V and J ends lost 5 bases and 3 bases respectively, with 11 bases between them. From germline, CDR1 is MNHNY and CDR2 SVGAGI (reference sequence). The CDR3 region is CASSNRDNYEQYF. CDR3 sequence (DNA): TGTGCCAGCAGTAACCGGGACAACTACGAGCAGTACTTC.

The chain employs TRBV7-7 and TRBJ2-1; D may be TRBD1 (5 bases). The CDR3 extends over 14 amino acids. CDR1 and CDR2 from the germline V gene are SSHAT and FNYEAQ (reference sequence). With 5 bases removed from V and 5 bases from J, the gap between germline ends came to 13 bases. In DNA, the CDR3 is TGTGCCAGCAGCCCAGGGTGGGTAAACAATGAGCAGTTCTTC. As protein: CASSPGWVNNEQFF. The full variable domain, in which reference TRBV7-7 and TRBJ2-1 provide the parts outside the CDR3, is GAGVSQSPRYKVTKRGQDVTLRCDPISSHATLYWYQQALGQGPEFLTYFNYEAQPDKSGLPSDRFSAERPEGSISTLTIQRTEQRDSAMYRCASSPGWVNNEQFFGPGTRLTVL.